This paragraph covers one TCR beta chain sequence. Many counts were recorded for this clonotype. This clone's antigen is unknown. No much larger clone exists at a distance of one base, and base qualities are not known. A patient counted as having stable Graves' hyperthyroidism if no progression to ophthalmopathy occurred over 18 months of follow-up. Hyperthyroidism patients were newly diagnosed, with disease duration under 2 months, and aged 18 to 65 years. Any patient with an uncontrolled infection, another autoimmune disease, pregnancy or lactation was excluded. Diagnoses were based on clinical symptoms, serum thyroxine and TRAb, thyroid ultrasound and orbital computed tomography. Ficoll-Paque density gradient centrifugation was used to isolate PBMCs from around 10 ml of fresh peripheral blood. Trizol reagent was used to extract total RNA, and RNA quality was then checked on an Agilent 2100 Bioanalyzer.

This record belongs to a study of T cells in Graves' hyperthyroidism and ophthalmopathy (dated by TCRdb to the late 2010s). For context, the study as a whole: Peripheral blood was sampled at the time of initial diagnosis, prior to any treatment. To identify distinguishing TCR V-J signatures, a discovery cohort of 95 to 100 patients was used, comprising 40 to 45 with Graves' ophthalmopathy and approximately 58 with stable Graves' hyperthyroidism. An independent validation cohort of around 19 hyperthyroidism patients and 17 patients who later progressed to ophthalmopathy tested prospective prediction of ophthalmopathy. The approximately 100 discovery patients were divided at random into training and test sets in a 7:3 ratio. In addition, the study compared T-cell repertoires in thyroid tissue and in blood from roughly six Graves' hyperthyroidism patients. After sampling, hyperthyroidism patients received methimazole starting at 30 mg daily, and ophthalmopathy patients received high-dose intravenous methylprednisolone. TCR Vbeta CDR3 sequencing of roughly 140 peripheral blood samples (fewer than 45 ophthalmopathy, 75 hyperthyroidism and around 17 progressor patients) is reported in the paper. The research as a whole found: During validation, the model predicted progression to ophthalmopathy a median of roughly six months ahead of onset, with approximately 70% sensitivity and less than 85% specificity. Most expanded thyroid clonotypes (frequency above 0.001) were also detected in blood, suggesting blood repertoires may reflect thyroid immune responses. In cross-validation, a model built on a 13 V-J signature told ophthalmopathy apart from stable hyperthyroidism with 87.88% sensitivity and approximately 81% specificity, and in testing the same model reached 80%/75%. Sample size was not statistically predetermined, and investigators were not blinded to group allocation.

The germline V gene gives CDR1 as MDHEN and CDR2 as SYDVKM. Trimming accounts for 4 bases at V and 3 bases at J, while the number of junction bases matched to no gene is 11. The CDR3 spans 16 residues, from the cysteine through the phenylalanine. CDR3 DNA is the only sequence kept; it has 48 bases, read in frame from the first base. The TCR beta CDR3 regions were amplified from RNA transcripts. A first-round RT-PCR of the TCR CDR3 used the HTBI primer set with the Qiagen OneStep RT-PCR kit. A second multiplex PCR round built the libraries, followed by size selection and purification. Sequencing of the libraries was done on an Illumina HiSeq2000 using paired-end 100 bp reads. The original methods were these. SOAPnuke was used to process the raw data, with reads discarded if the reads contained adapters or uncalled bases, had a mean Phred below 15, or lacked an exact constant-primer or identifier match. COPE v1.2.5 was used to merge high-quality paired reads, and clonotypes were defined as unique nucleotide sequences. MiTCR v1.1 was used to align the clonotypes against IMGT TRBV, TRBD and TRBJ reference segments. The analysis was restricted to V-J combinations with a frequency above 0.0001, which together covered 99.2% of the repertoires. A TCS score was defined as the ratio between F50 (clonal expansion) and ExV (chaos), using BLOSUM62-based TCRdist between CDR3 peptides within each V-J. Welch's t-statistics and random forest reduced fewer than 600 V-J features to under 15, which were used in a naive Bayes classifier (R e1071). TCRdb reworked the public reads: Q25 trimming with fastp, MiXCR clone assembly, productive beta chains retained. Each CDR3 protein gets just one entry, which takes the most common genes and DNA from the rows behind it. These V and J calls are TCRdb output, not the study's own analysis. This sample lists some 620,000 distinct CDR3 sequences; around 16% were detected once. 3.8% of the sample goes to the ten largest clones.

Material for sequencing was blood. This TCR came from a woman aged 30 to 39 with Graves' hyperthyroidism. Rearrangement joined TRBV28 to TRBJ2-5; TRBD2 agrees with 7 junctional bases. The DNA reads TGTGCCAGCAGTTACGGGCCTGGGGCGGGAGAAGAGACCCAGTACTTC. This sequence encodes CASSYGPGAGEETQYF. Beyond the CDR3, the reference TRBV28 and TRBJ2-5 genes provide the residues; the full variable domain reads: DVKVTQSSRYLVKRTGEKVFLECVQDMDHENMFWYRQDPGLGLRLIYFSYDVKMKEKGDIPEGYSVSREKKERFSLILESASTNQTSMYLCASSYGPGAGEETQYFGPGTRLLVL.